This record covers a single T cell receptor (beta chain). This record belongs to a study of cytomegalovirus exposure and HLA in healthy donors. The CDR3 extends over 13 amino acids. V gave up 0 bases and J gave up 5 bases, with 8 bases separating them. CDR1 is LGHNA, CDR2 YNFKEQ, per germline. The PCR contained 60 Vbeta and 13 Jbeta primers. The protocol was immunoSEQ multiplex PCR, while the TCRdb copy is restricted to in-frame clones and leaves out a portion. The sample includes under 200,000 clones, roughly 71% of them seen just once. The V gene is TRBV4-2, the J gene TRBJ2-7; D unclear. The source of this sequence is a male donor in good health and CMV-seropositive. The sample was PBMCs. CDR3 sequence (DNA): TGTGCCAGCAGCCAAGAGTTACGGGACGAGCAGTACTTC. Amino acids: CASSQELRDEQYF.